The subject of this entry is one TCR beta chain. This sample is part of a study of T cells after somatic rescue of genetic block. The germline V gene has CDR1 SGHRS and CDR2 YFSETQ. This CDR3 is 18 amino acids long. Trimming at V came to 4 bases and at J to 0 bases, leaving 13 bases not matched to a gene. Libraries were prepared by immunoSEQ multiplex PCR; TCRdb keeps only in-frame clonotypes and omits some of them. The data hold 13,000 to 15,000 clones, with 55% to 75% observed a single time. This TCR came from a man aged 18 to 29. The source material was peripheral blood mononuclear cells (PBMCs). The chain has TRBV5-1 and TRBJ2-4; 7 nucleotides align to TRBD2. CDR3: CASSPDWGGIGAKNIQYF. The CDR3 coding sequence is TGCGCCAGCAGCCCTGATTGGGGAGGGATTGGAGCCAAAAACATTCAGTACTTC.